Below are 15 T cell receptor beta chains sequenced from a single sample in a study of cytomegalovirus exposure and HLA in healthy donors. PCR was performed using 60 Vbeta and 13 Jbeta primers. The protocol was immunoSEQ multiplex PCR, while the TCRdb copy is restricted to in-frame clones and leaves out a portion. The sample carries about 120,000 clones, almost 85% recorded once. The sequencing sample was made of PBMCs. The receptors stem from a woman younger than 35 in good health and CMV-seronegative.

CDR3 amino acids: CASRSGGDTQYF. The CDR3 coding sequence is TGTGCCAGCAGGTCGGGAGGAGATACGCAGTATTTT. The rearrangement uses TRBV27 and TRBJ2-3; 7 nucleotides match TRBD2. The germline gives CDR1 MNHEY, CDR2 SMNVEV (reference sequence). The CDR3 spans 12 residues. The V and J ends lost 6 bases and 5 bases, in that order; junction bases with no gene match: 2.

The V call is TRBV9, the J call TRBJ2-5; 13 nucleotides match TRBD2. The CDR3 consists of 17 residues. Germline loops: CDR1 SGDLS, CDR2 YYNGEE. V was clipped by 4 bases and J by 1 base; unmatched bases: 7. The CDR3 bases are TGTGCCAGCAGCCCCGGACTAGCGGGGGCGTCCCAAGAGACCCAGTACTTC. It is translated as CASSPGLAGASQETQYF.

The chain employs TRBV13 and TRBJ2-1, with D unclear. Germline loops: CDR1 PRHDT, CDR2 FYEKMQ (reference sequence). Trimming shortened V by 5 bases and J by 0 bases, and 14 bases separated the two germline ends. The CDR3 spans 16 residues. The CDR3, as DNA: TGTGCCAGCAGCCCCGACTCGCGCGGCTCCTACAATGAGCAGTTCTTC. This sequence encodes CASSPDSRGSYNEQFF.

Written as DNA, the CDR3 is TGTGCCAGCTCCAACAACAGGGATGCCGGGGAGCTGTTTTTT. The encoded protein is CASSNNRDAGELFF. V usage is TRBV18 and J usage is TRBJ2-2; possibly TRBD1 for D (6 bases). V was shortened by 6 bases and J by 6 bases, with 14 bases between the two germline ends. Germline CDR1 and CDR2: KGHSH and LQKENI. CDR3 length: 14 amino acids.

The CDR3 sequence: CASSLKVAGGPLETQYF. The DNA for the CDR3 is TGCGCCAGCAGCTTGAAGGTAGCGGGGGGCCCGCTAGAGACCCAGTACTTC. This chain links TRBV5-1 with TRBJ2-5, with TRBD2 matching 10 bases. The V gene's germline CDR1 is SGHRS and CDR2 YFSETQ. This CDR3 contains 17 residues. V shed 1 base and J 4 bases; nucleotides not matched to a gene: 10.

The chain carries TRBV10-3 and TRBJ1-5, with 8 nucleotides matching TRBD1. The CDR3 is 15 residues long. The ends lost 6 bases at V and 4 bases at J; junction bases unmatched: 8. Germline V gene lookup returns CDR1 ENHRY and CDR2 SYGVKD. The CDR3 DNA reads TGTGCCATCAGCGGCGGACAGGGATTGAATCAGCCCCAGCATTTT. This gives the protein CAISGGQGLNQPQHF.

The chain links TRBV5-4 to TRBJ2-2; a weak D match, TRBD1 (5 bases). Between the trimmed V and J ends, which lost 6 bases and 1 base, there was a span of 13 bases. The length of the CDR3 is 15 residues. Germline CDR1 and CDR2: SGHNT and YYREEE (reference sequence). The CDR3: CASTRPGLNTGELFF. The CDR3 nucleotides read TGTGCCAGCACCCGACCAGGGTTGAACACCGGGGAGCTGTTTTTT.

This clone appeared once. The rearrangement links TRBV9 to TRBJ2-1; 8 bases map to TRBD2. Germline CDR1 and CDR2: SGDLS and YYNGEE. Trimming removed 4 bases from V and 4 bases from J; junction bases left unmatched: 7. This CDR3 region has 15 residues. The DNA for the CDR3 is TGTGCCAGCAGCCTTTCAGCGGGGGTTTACAATGAGCAGTTCTTC. Protein product: CASSLSAGVYNEQFF.

V usage is TRBV29-1 and J usage is TRBJ2-1; the D is unclear. The CDR3 consists of 16 residues. Trimming pared 1 base from V and 7 bases from J, leaving 20 bases between. Germline assignment: CDR1 SQVTM and CDR2 ANQGSEA. The CDR3: CSVEVLIDWVGNEQFF. CDR3 sequence (DNA): TGCAGCGTTGAAGTCTTAATCGACTGGGTGGGTAATGAGCAGTTCTTC.

In its sample, this clone was seen a few times. V gene TRBV19 combines with J gene TRBJ1-6, with TRBD1 as a possible D gene (5 bases). Trimming took 5 bases from V and 2 from J, leaving 13 bases between them. Germline CDR1 is LNHDA and CDR2 is SQIVND (reference sequence). CDR3 length: 16 amino acids. For the CDR3, the DNA is TGTGCCAGTAGTGAATGGGGGGACGCCTATAATTCACCCCTCCACTTT. As protein: CASSEWGDAYNSPLHF.

The chain joins TRBV29-1 to TRBJ1-1; the D gene is possibly TRBD1 (6 bases). Germline values: CDR1 SQVTM, CDR2 ANQGSEA. The CDR3 is 15 amino acids. V was pared by 2 bases and J by 4 bases, with 17 bases between. CDR3 in DNA: TGCAGCGTTGAACCGTTCCAGGGGATCGGCACTGAAGCTTTCTTT. Its translation: CSVEPFQGIGTEAFF.

The genes are TRBV4-3 and TRBJ2-2; D perhaps matches TRBD1 (6 bases). Germline assignment: CDR1 LGHNA and CDR2 YSLEER. The CDR3 runs 18 residues. Trimming removed 3 bases from V and 1 base from J, with 18 bases in between. The CDR3 DNA reads as TGCGCCAGCAGCCAGAAGGCAAGGTTGGGACAGAACACCGGGGAGCTGTTTTTT. Residues: CASSQKARLGQNTGELFF.

The gene calls are TRBV27 and TRBJ2-7; D remains unclear. Germline V gives CDR1 MNHEY, CDR2 SMNVEV (reference sequence). The CDR3 is made up of 14 amino acids. V lost 6 bases to trimming and J lost 0 bases, with 12 bases between them. The CDR3 here is CASSRGSFSYEQYF. CDR3 DNA sequence: TGTGCCAGCAGCCGAGGCAGTTTCTCCTACGAGCAGTACTTC.

This clone has just one count. The rearrangement links TRBV28 to TRBJ1-2, with TRBD1 as a possible D gene (6 bases). The CDR3 has 14 residues. The germline CDR1 and CDR2 sequences are MDHEN and SYDVKM. V was clipped by 1 base and J by 7 bases, with 13 bases between them. The DNA for the CDR3 is TGTGCCAGCAGTTTATTGTCAGGGGCCTCTGGCTACACCTTC. Translated, it gives CASSLLSGASGYTF.

The chain employs TRBV4-1 and TRBJ2-7; maybe TRBD1 (6 bases). CDR1 is MGHRA, CDR2 YSYEKL, per germline. The CDR3 is 13 residues long. Trimming pared 4 bases from V and 7 bases from J, leaving 14 bases between. In DNA, the CDR3 is TGCGCCAGCAGCCCGTCGGGCCAGGGGGAGCAGTACTTC. Its translation: CASSPSGQGEQYF.